The next 26 T cell receptor beta chains were all read from a single sample in a study of Ad26.COV2.S vaccination and SARS-CoV-2 variants. Treatment indicated: over 15 received Ad26.COV2.S at low or high dose, single or two shots; a few received placebo; per-sample allocation not given. At day 63 after the first vaccine or placebo injection, samples were drawn. Repertoires were generated with immunoSEQ multiplex PCR, while TCRdb's copy carries only in-frame clones and drops some. Of a few hundred thousand clones in the sample, roughly 90% are singletons; the top ten hold about 12%. The source was peripheral blood, collected in a trial of Ad26.COV2.S vaccine versus placebo. All receptors derive from a person between 18 and 65 years old who received the Ad26.COV2.S COVID-19 vaccine or a placebo.

V gene TRBV24-1 combines with J gene TRBJ2-5, with 11 bases identical to TRBD1. The CDR3 is made up of 15 amino acids. The germline CDR1 and CDR2 sequences are KGHDR and SFDVKD. The V gene end was trimmed by 6 bases and the J gene end by 4 bases; junction bases not matched to a gene: 6. CDR3 sequence reads: CATSPGQGVRETQYF. The CDR3 nucleotides read TGTGCCACCAGTCCGGGACAGGGGGTACGAGAGACCCAGTACTTC.

The CDR3 nucleotides are TGTGCCAGCAGCTTAGGGGAGGGCCTTGATAGCAATCAGCCCCAGCATTTT. Translating it yields CASSLGEGLDSNQPQHF. The chain has TRBV7-2 and TRBJ1-5, with D hard to call. Germline V gene lookup returns CDR1 SGHTA and CDR2 FQGNSA. V lost 1 base and J 0 bases, leaving 13 bases between the germline ends. The CDR3 consists of 17 residues. Together with reference TRBV7-2 and TRBJ1-5, the CDR3 gives the full variable domain: GAGVSQSPSNKVTEKGKDVELRCDPISGHTALYWYRQSLGQGLEFLIYFQGNSAPDKSGLPSDRFSAERTGGSVSTLTIQRTQQEDSAVYLCASSLGEGLDSNQPQHFGDGTRLSIL.

V gene TRBV5-1 combines with J gene TRBJ2-7, with 10 bases fitting TRBD1. This CDR3 contains 14 residues. Germline V CDR1 and CDR2: SGHRS, YFSETQ. Losses at the gene ends were 2 bases for V and 3 bases for J; bases not matched to a gene: 2. CDR3 coding DNA: TGCGCCAGCAGCTTAGGGACAGGGGTCTACGAGCAGTACTTC. Its protein is CASSLGTGVYEQYF.

This clone was detected only once. The J gene is TRBJ2-5, the V gene TRBV2; 10 bases fit TRBD1. The ends lost 5 bases at V and 5 bases at J; junction bases unmatched: 11. The germline CDR1 and CDR2 sequences are SNHLY and FYNNEI. This CDR3 spans 16 amino acids. In DNA, the CDR3 is TGTGCCAGCAGTATTACCCCGGGACAGGGGAGCGAGACCCAGTACTTC. It yields the protein CASSITPGQGSETQYF.

The chain uses TRBV28 and TRBJ2-3, with D tentatively TRBD2 (5 bases). Trimming pared 6 bases from V and 3 bases from J, leaving 16 bases between. Germline CDR1 MDHEN, CDR2 SYDVKM. This CDR3 region has 15 residues. CDR3 DNA sequence: TGTGCCAGCAGCCAAGGAACTAGTGAGACAGATACGCAGTATTTT. This codes for CASSQGTSETDTQYF.

J is TRBJ2-7 and V is TRBV2; maybe TRBD1 (6 bases). The CDR3 runs 12 residues. The V end was cut by 8 bases, the J end by 2 bases, with 10 bases between. Germline loops: CDR1 SNHLY, CDR2 FYNNEI. The CDR3 nucleotides read TGTGCCAGCGGGGGCGGACCCTACGAGCAGTACTTC. Translated, it gives CASGGGPYEQYF.

The genes are TRBV27 and TRBJ2-5; weak D call: TRBD2 (5 bases). Germline values: CDR1 MNHEY, CDR2 SMNVEV (reference sequence). The CDR3 is made up of 14 amino acids. Deletions cut 6 bases from V and 6 bases from J, with 17 bases between. Written as DNA, the CDR3 is TGTGCCAGCAGCCCGCTAGGAGGTGAACAGACCCAGTACTTC. This translates into CASSPLGGEQTQYF.

V gene TRBV10-3 combines with J gene TRBJ2-7; the match to TRBD1 covers 7 bases. V was pared by 4 bases and J by 3 bases, with 12 bases of the junction left unmatched. There are 16 residues in the CDR3. Germline V gene sequence: CDR1 ENHRY, CDR2 SYGVKD. The CDR3 DNA sequence: TGTGCCATCAGTGCCACAACAGGGGAAACGTTCTACGAGCAGTACTTC. Protein: CAISATTGETFYEQYF.

The gene calls are TRBV6-2 or TRBV6-3 and TRBJ2-3; 9 nucleotides match TRBD2. Germline CDR1 MNHEY, CDR2 SVGEGT. CDR3 length: 19 residues. Trimming at V came to 5 bases and at J to 0 bases, leaving 15 bases not matched to a gene. CDR3 loop: CASSARARTSGYSTDTQYF. The CDR3 DNA is TGTGCCAGCAGTGCGCGGGCCCGTACTAGCGGGTATAGCACAGATACGCAGTATTTT.

The chain joins TRBV18 to TRBJ2-1; D gene ambiguous. Germline V gene lookup returns CDR1 KGHSH and CDR2 LQKENI. The CDR3 covers 11 residues. V was shortened by 2 bases and J by 8 bases, with 4 bases between the two germline ends. The CDR3 loop is CASSPAHEQFF. CDR3 bases: TGTGCCAGCTCACCAGCACATGAGCAGTTCTTC.

The rearrangement uses TRBV4-1 and TRBJ1-5; D unclear. Between the trimmed V and J ends, which lost 5 bases and 4 bases, there was a span of 21 bases. The CDR3 spans 17 residues. Germline assignment: CDR1 MGHRA and CDR2 YSYEKL. The CDR3 is CASSSGGRGKGNQPQHF. The CDR3 region has the DNA TGCGCCAGCAGCTCCGGTGGCCGGGGTAAAGGGAATCAGCCCCAGCATTTT.

The gene calls are TRBV18 and TRBJ1-1, with TRBD1 identical over 8 bases. The germline V gene has CDR1 KGHSH and CDR2 LQKENI. Germline trimming cut 3 bases from V and 7 bases from J; bases unmatched to any gene: 10. The CDR3 length is 15 residues. CDR3 residues: CASSPKQGGKDEAFF. As DNA, the CDR3 is TGTGCCAGCTCACCTAAACAGGGGGGTAAGGATGAAGCTTTCTTT. The variable domain in full, completed from reference TRBV18 and TRBJ1-1, reads NAGVMQNPRHLVRRRGQEARLRCSPMKGHSHVYWYRQLPEEGLKFMVYLQKENIIDESGMPKERFSAEFPKEGPSILRIQQVVRGDSAAYFCASSPKQGGKDEAFFGQGTRLTVV.

The chain carries TRBV15 and TRBJ1-5, with D uncertain. The V end lost 4 bases, the J end lost 6 bases, and 4 bases lay between the germline ends. Germline CDR1 is LNHNV and CDR2 is YYDKDF (reference sequence). This CDR3 comprises 11 residues. This CDR3 is CATSNGQPQHF. The CDR3 nucleotides are TGTGCCACCAGCAATGGTCAGCCCCAGCATTTT.

This clone was found once. The chain has TRBV4-1 and TRBJ2-7; possibly TRBD1 or TRBD2 for D (5 bases each). V was trimmed by 1 base and J by 4 bases, leaving 14 bases between them. This CDR3 comprises 15 residues. Germline values: CDR1 MGHRA, CDR2 YSYEKL. CDR3 nucleotide sequence: TGCGCCAGCAGCCAAGTCGCTAAAGGGACGTACGAGCAGTACTTC. The encoded protein is CASSQVAKGTYEQYF.

The chain links TRBV7-2 to TRBJ2-7; 10 bases agree with TRBD1. Trimming removed 2 bases from V and 2 bases from J; junction bases left unmatched: 6. This CDR3 contains 16 residues. Germline V gene sequence: CDR1 SGHTA, CDR2 FQGNSA. The CDR3: CASSLTGTGATYEQYF. In DNA form, the CDR3 reads TGTGCCAGCAGCTTAACCGGGACAGGGGCCACCTACGAGCAGTACTTC.

J is TRBJ2-1 and V is TRBV7-3; D is undetermined. Germline V gene sequence: CDR1 SGHTA, CDR2 FQGTGA. Trimming removed 6 bases from V and 4 bases from J, with 10 bases in between. The CDR3 covers 13 residues. This chain's CDR3 is CASSLRPYNEQFF. DNA for the CDR3: TGTGCCAGCAGTCTAAGACCTTACAATGAGCAGTTCTTC.

The chain couples TRBV29-1 to TRBJ1-2, with D possibly being TRBD1 (6 bases). Trimming took 5 bases from V and 0 from J, leaving 13 bases between them. Germline-derived CDR1 and CDR2 are SQVTM and ANQGSEA. The CDR3 consists of 14 residues. CDR3 nucleotide sequence: TGCAGCGTTAGGACAGCTACCTCTAACTATGGCTACACCTTC. Translation: CSVRTATSNYGYTF.

The V gene is TRBV4-1, the J gene TRBJ1-1; TRBD1 matches 8 bases. CDR3 length: 15 amino acids. CDR1 MGHRA and CDR2 YSYEKL come from the germline V gene. The trim removed 1 base at V and 4 bases at J, leaving 5 bases unmatched. The CDR3 bases are TGCGCCAGCAGCCAAGGACAGGGGAAAAGCACTGAAGCTTTCTTT. Its translation: CASSQGQGKSTEAFF.

J is TRBJ1-6 and V is TRBV6-6; D ambiguous. Germline lookup yields CDR1 MNHNY and CDR2 SVGAGI (reference sequence). V dropped 0 bases and J dropped 11 bases, with 14 bases sitting between them. The CDR3 contains 15 residues. This CDR3 reads CASSYSRGPMAPLHF. In DNA form, the CDR3 reads TGTGCCAGCAGTTACTCGAGAGGACCGATGGCACCCCTCCACTTT.

The rearrangement links TRBV28 to TRBJ2-1; D unresolved. This CDR3 is 12 amino acids long. V lost 3 bases and J lost 8, with 8 bases in between. The germline V gene encodes CDR1 MDHEN and CDR2 SYDVKM. The CDR3 coding sequence is TGTGCCAGCAGTTTTGGTCAGGATGAGCAGTTCTTC. Its translation is CASSFGQDEQFF.

The chain combines TRBV20-1 with TRBJ2-7; D might be TRBD1 (6 bases). CDR1 and CDR2 (germline): DFQATT, SNEGSKA (reference sequence). The CDR3 extends over 11 amino acids. Trimming shortened V by 2 bases and J by 6 bases, and 8 bases separated the two germline ends. The DNA for the CDR3 is TGCAGTGCTAGACAGGGGCCCGAGCAGTACTTC. Its protein is CSARQGPEQYF.

This chain connects TRBV24-1 to TRBJ1-2; the match to TRBD1 covers 8 bases. V was clipped by 5 bases and J by 6 bases; unmatched bases: 4. CDR3 size: 13 residues. Germline V gene data show CDR1 as KGHDR and CDR2 as SFDVKD. The CDR3 loop is CATSGRQGNGYTF. CDR3 bases: TGTGCCACCAGTGGCCGACAGGGGAATGGCTACACCTTC.

The rearrangement links TRBV29-1 to TRBJ2-1; 8 positions match TRBD2. The V segment lost 6 bases and the J segment 4 bases; nucleotides outside the gene matches: 11. The CDR3 is 15 residues long. Germline CDR1 and CDR2: SQVTM and ANQGSEA. CDR3: CSVGGTSGTYNEQFF. The CDR3 coding sequence is TGCAGCGTAGGGGGTACTAGCGGTACTTACAATGAGCAGTTCTTC.

This clone was picked up one time. The chain links TRBV30 to TRBJ2-2; weak D call: TRBD1 (6 bases). There are 15 residues in the CDR3. Trimming removed 0 bases at V and 3 bases at J, with 11 bases between. Germline CDR1 reads GTSNPN; CDR2 reads SVGIG (reference sequence). This CDR3 reads CAWSVGGVDTGELFF. DNA for the CDR3: TGTGCCTGGAGTGTAGGGGGTGTTGACACCGGGGAGCTGTTTTTT.

The gene calls are TRBV5-1 and TRBJ2-1; 13 bases match TRBD2. This CDR3 comprises 14 residues. Trimming cost V 7 bases and J 11 bases; bases outside gene matches: 9. The V gene's germline CDR1 is SGHRS and CDR2 YFSETQ. The CDR3 sequence: CASQPGTSGTKQFF. The CDR3 DNA is TGCGCCAGCCAACCAGGGACTAGCGGGACAAAGCAGTTCTTC.

The J gene is TRBJ2-7, the V gene TRBV12-3 or TRBV12-4; 7 bases match TRBD1. The length of the CDR3 is 12 residues. V trimming: 8 bases; J trimming: 2 bases; junction bases outside the gene matches: 3. The CDR3 DNA sequence: TGTGCCAGCGGTGGGACAGCCTACGAGCAGTACTTC. Its translation: CASGGTAYEQYF.